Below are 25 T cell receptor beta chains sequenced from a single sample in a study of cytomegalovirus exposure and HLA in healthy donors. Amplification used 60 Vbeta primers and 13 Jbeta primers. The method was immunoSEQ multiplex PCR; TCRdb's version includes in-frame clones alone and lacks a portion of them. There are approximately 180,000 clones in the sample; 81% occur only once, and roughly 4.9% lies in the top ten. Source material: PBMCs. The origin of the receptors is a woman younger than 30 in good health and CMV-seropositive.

Here the CDR3 reads CASSLAGQVLGQPQHF. The CDR3 DNA reads TGTGCCAGCAGCTTAGCGGGACAGGTCCTTGGTCAGCCCCAGCATTTT. This sequence joins TRBV7-8 and TRBJ1-5; 8 positions agree with TRBD1. Germline CDR1 is SGHVS and CDR2 is FQNEAQ. After removal of 0 bases from V and 6 bases from J, the junction contained 7 bases not matched to a gene. CDR3 length: 16 amino acids.

The CDR3 here is CASSLNPSGNTGELFF. DNA of the CDR3: TGTGCCAGCAGCTTAAATCCTAGCGGGAACACCGGGGAGCTGTTTTTT. The rearrangement links TRBV7-3 to TRBJ2-2, with 7 bases identical to TRBD2. Per the germline V gene, CDR1 is SGHTA and CDR2 is FQGTGA. V lost 1 base to trimming and J lost 1 base; unmatched junction nucleotides: 3. This CDR3 is 16 amino acids long.

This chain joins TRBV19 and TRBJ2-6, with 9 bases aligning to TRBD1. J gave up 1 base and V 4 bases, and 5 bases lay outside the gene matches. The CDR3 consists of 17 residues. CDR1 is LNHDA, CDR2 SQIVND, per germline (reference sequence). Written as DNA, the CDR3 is TGTGCCAGTAGTACCGGGACAGGGTTATCTGGGGCCAACGTCCTGACTTTC. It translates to CASSTGTGLSGANVLTF.

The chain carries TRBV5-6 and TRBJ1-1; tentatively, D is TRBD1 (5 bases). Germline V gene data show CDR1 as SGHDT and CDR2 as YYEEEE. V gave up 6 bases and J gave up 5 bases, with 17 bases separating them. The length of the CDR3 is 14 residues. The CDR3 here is CASNPGWGKTEAFF. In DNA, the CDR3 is TGTGCCAGCAACCCAGGGTGGGGAAAGACTGAAGCTTTCTTT. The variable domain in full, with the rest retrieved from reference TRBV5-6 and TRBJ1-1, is DAGVTQSPTHLIKTRGQQVTLRCSPKSGHDTVSWYQQALGQGPQFIFQYYEEEERQRGNFPDRFSGHQFPNYSSELNVNALLLGDSALYLCASNPGWGKTEAFFGQGTRLTVV.

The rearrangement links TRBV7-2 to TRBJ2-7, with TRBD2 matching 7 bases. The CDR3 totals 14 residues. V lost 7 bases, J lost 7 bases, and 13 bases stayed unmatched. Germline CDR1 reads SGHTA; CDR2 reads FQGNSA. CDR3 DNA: TGTGCCAGCACCCTTAGCAGCGGGGCGGGTGAGCAGTACTTC. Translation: CASTLSSGAGEQYF.

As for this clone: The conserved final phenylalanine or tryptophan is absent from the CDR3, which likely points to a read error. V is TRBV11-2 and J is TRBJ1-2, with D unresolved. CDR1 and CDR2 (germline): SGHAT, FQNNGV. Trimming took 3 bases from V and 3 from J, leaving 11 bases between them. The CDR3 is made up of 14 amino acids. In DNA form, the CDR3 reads TGTGCCAGCAGCTTCACCGACTCGTACTATGGCTACACCCTC. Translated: CASSFTDSYYGYTL.

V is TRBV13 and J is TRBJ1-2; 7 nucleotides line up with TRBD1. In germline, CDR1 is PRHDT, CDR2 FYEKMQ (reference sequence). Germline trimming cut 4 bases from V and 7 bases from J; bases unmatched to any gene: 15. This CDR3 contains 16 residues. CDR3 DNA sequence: TGTGCCAGCAGCTCGATGGGACAGTCGGCGGTGGGTGGCTACACCTTC. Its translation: CASSSMGQSAVGGYTF.

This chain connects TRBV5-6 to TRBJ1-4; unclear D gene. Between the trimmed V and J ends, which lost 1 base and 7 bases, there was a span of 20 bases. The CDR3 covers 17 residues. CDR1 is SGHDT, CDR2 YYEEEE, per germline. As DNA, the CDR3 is TGTGCCAGCAGCTTGTTGGTGGTGGAGGGCCCGGGTGAAAAACTGTTTTTT. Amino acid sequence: CASSLLVVEGPGEKLFF.

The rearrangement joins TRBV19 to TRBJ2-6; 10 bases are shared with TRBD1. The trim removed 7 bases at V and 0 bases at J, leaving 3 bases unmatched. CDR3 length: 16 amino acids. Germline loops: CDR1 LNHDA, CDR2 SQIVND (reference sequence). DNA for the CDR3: TGTGCCAGTACCCGGACAGGGGGCTCTGGGGCCAACGTCCTGACTTTC. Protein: CASTRTGGSGANVLTF.

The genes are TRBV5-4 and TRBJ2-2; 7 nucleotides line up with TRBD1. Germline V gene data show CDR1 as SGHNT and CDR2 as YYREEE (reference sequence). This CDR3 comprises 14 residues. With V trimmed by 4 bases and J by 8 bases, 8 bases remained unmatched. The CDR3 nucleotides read TGTGCCAGCAGCAAGCAGGGGGATAGGGGGGAGCTGTTTTTT. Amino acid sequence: CASSKQGDRGELFF.

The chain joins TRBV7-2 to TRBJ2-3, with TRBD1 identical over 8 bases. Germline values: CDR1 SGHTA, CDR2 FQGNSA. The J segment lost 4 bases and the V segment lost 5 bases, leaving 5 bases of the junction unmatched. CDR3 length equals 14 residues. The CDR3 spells CASSIRGRADTQYF. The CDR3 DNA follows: TGTGCCAGCAGCATCAGGGGGCGGGCAGATACGCAGTATTTT.

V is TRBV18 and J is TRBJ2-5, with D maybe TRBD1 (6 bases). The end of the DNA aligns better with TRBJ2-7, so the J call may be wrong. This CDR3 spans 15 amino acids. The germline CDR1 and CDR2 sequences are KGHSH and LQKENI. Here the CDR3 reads CASSLARQAPDEQYF. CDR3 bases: TGTGCCAGCTCACTAGCCCGACAGGCCCCCGACGAGCAGTACTTC.

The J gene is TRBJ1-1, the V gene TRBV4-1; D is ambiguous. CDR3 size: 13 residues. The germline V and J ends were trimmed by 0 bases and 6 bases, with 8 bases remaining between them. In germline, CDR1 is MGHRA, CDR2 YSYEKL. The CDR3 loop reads CASSQDPGSEAFF. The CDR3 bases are TGCGCCAGCAGCCAAGATCCGGGGTCTGAAGCTTTCTTT.

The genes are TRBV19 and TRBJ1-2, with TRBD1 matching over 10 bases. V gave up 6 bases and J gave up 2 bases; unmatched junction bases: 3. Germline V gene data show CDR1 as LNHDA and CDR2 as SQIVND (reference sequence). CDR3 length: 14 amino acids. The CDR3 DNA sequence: TGTGCCAGTAGAGAGGGACAGGGGAACTATGGCTACACCTTC. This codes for CASREGQGNYGYTF.

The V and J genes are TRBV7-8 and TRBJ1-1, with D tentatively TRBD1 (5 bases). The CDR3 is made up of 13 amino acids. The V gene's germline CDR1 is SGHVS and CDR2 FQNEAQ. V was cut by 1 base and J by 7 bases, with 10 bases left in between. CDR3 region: CASSLDYGGEAFF. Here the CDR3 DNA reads TGTGCCAGCAGCTTAGATTACGGGGGTGAAGCTTTCTTT.

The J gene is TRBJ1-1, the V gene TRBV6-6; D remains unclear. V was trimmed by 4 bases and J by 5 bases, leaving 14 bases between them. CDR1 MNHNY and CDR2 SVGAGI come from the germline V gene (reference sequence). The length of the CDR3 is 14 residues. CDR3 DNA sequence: TGTGCCAGCAGTTTCCGGGGTTTCGAGACTGAAGCTTTCTTT. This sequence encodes CASSFRGFETEAFF.

The CDR3: CASSLTGGGTEAFF. The CDR3, as DNA: TGTGCCAGCAGTTTGACAGGGGGGGGGACTGAAGCTTTCTTT. The chain recombines TRBV27 with TRBJ1-1, with 9 bases that match TRBD1. Germline-derived CDR1 and CDR2 are MNHEY and SMNVEV (reference sequence). The V segment lost 3 bases and the J segment 5 bases; nucleotides outside the gene matches: 4. The CDR3 consists of 14 residues.

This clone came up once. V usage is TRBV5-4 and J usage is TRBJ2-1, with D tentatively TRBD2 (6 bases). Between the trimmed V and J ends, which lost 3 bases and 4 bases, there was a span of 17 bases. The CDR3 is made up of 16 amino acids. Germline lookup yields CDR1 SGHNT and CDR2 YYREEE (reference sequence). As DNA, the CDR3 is TGTGCCAGCAGCTCGGATTGGCAGCGGGTTTACAATGAGCAGTTCTTC. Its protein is CASSSDWQRVYNEQFF.

The CDR3 DNA is TGTGCCAGCAGTGTACAGGGGCTCACAGATACGCAGTATTTT. Translated, it gives CASSVQGLTDTQYF. The chain joins TRBV2 to TRBJ2-3; 7 bases agree with TRBD1. Germline V gene data show CDR1 as SNHLY and CDR2 as FYNNEI. V lost 4 bases and J lost 2; bases outside the gene matches: 3. This CDR3 comprises 14 residues.

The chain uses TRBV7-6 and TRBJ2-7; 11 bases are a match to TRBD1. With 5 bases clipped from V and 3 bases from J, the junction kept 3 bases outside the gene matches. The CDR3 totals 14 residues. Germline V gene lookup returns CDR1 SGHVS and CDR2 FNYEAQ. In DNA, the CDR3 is TGTGCCAGCAGCCCCGGGACAGGGGGCTACGAGCAGTACTTC. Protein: CASSPGTGGYEQYF.

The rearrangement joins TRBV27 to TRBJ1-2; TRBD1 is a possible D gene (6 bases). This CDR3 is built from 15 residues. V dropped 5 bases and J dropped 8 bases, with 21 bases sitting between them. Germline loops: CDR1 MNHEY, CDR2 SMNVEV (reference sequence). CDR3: CASSLGEGVERGYTF. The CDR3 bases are TGTGCCAGCAGTCTAGGGGAGGGGGTTGAGCGAGGCTACACCTTC.

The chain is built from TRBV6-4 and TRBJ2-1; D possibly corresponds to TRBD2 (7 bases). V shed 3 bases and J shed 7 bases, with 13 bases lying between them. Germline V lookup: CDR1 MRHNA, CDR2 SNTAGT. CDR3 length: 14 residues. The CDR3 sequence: CASSEGAGENEQFF. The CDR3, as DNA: TGTGCCAGCAGTGAGGGGGCGGGGGAGAATGAGCAGTTCTTC.

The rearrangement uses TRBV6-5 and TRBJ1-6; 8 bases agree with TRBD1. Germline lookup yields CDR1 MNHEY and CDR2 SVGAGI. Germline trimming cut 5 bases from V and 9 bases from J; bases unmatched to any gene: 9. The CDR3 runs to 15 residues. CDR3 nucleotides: TGTGCCAGCAGTCGCGACCAGGGGGCTATTTCACCCCTCCACTTT. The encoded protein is CASSRDQGAISPLHF.

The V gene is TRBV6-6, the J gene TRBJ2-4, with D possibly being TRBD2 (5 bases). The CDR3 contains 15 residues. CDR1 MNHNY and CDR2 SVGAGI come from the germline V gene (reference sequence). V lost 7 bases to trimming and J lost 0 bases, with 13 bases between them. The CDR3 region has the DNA TGTGCCAGCAAACTTCCAGGACTAGCCAAAAACATTCAGTACTTC. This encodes CASKLPGLAKNIQYF.

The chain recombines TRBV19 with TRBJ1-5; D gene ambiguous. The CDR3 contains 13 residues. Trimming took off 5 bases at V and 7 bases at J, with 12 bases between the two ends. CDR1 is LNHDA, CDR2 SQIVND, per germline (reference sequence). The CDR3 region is CASSPGVRQPQHF. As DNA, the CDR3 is TGTGCCAGTAGTCCCGGGGTCAGGCAGCCCCAGCATTTT.